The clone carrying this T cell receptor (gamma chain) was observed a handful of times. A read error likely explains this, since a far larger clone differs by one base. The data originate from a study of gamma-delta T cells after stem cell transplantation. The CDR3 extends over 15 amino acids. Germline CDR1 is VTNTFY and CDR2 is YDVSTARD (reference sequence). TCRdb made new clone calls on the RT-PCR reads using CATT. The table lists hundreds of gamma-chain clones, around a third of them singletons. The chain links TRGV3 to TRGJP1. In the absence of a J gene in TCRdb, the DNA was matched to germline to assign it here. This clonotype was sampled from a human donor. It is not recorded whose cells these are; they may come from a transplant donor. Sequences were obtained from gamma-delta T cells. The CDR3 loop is CATWDTLATGWFKIF. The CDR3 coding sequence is TGTGCCACCTGGGACACCCTTGCCACTGGCTGGTTCAAGATATTT.